The clone carrying this TCR beta chain came up once. In germline, CDR1 is SQVTM, CDR2 ANQGSEA. With 5 bases clipped from V and 3 bases from J, the junction kept 5 bases outside the gene matches. The CDR3 contains 14 residues. Using immunoSEQ multiplex PCR, the repertoire was profiled, and TCRdb retains in-frame clones only, with some absent. Of about 160,000 clones in the sample, about 86% were seen once. The data originate from a study of blood T cell repertoires in COVID-19. Across the study: The United States, Italy and Spain were the sources of the acute and convalescent COVID-19 samples. T cells, B-cell-depleted T cells, or PBMCs supplied cDNA or gDNA.

The chain has TRBV29-1 and TRBJ2-2, with TRBD1 matching over 8 bases. The receptor's source is a man between 65 and 85 years old with acute or convalescent COVID-19. The specimen sequenced was peripheral blood. The CDR3 DNA follows: TGCAGCGTTCGACAGGGGAGAGACACCGGGGAGCTGTTTTTT. It translates to CSVRQGRDTGELFF.